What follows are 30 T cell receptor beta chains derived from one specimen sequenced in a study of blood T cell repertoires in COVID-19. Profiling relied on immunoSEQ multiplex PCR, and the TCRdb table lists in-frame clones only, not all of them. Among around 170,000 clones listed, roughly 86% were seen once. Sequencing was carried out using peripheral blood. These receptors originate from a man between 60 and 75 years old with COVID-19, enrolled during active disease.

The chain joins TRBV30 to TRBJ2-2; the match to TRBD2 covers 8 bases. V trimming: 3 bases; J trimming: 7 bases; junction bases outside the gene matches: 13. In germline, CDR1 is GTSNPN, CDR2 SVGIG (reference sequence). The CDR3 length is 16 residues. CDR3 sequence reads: CAWSLTGLASNGELFF. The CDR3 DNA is TGTGCCTGGAGCCTCACCGGACTAGCTTCAAACGGGGAGCTGTTTTTT.

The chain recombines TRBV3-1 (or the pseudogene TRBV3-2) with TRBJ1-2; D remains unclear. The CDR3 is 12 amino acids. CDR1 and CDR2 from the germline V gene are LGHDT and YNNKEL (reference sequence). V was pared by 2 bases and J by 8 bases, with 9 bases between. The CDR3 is CASSQSQAGYTF. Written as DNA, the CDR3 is TGTGCCAGCAGCCAATCCCAGGCGGGCTACACCTTC.

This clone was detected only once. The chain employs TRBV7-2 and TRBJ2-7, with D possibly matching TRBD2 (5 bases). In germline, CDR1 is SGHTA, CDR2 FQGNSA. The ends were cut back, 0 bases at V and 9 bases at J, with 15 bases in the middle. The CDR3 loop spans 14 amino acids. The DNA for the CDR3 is TGTGCCAGCAGCTTAGCGCTGATAGAGGGCGGGCAGTACTTC. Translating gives CASSLALIEGGQYF.

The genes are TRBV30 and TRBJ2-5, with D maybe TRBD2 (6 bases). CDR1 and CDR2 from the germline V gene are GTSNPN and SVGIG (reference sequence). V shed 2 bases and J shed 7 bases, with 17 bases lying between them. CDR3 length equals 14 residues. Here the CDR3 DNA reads TGTGCCTGGAGTCCCGTGAGCGGGCTCGGGACCCAGTACTTC. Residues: CAWSPVSGLGTQYF.

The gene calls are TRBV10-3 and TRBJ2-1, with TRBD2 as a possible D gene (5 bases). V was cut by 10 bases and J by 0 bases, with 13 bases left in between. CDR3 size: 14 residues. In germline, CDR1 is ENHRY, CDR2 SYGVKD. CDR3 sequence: CATRRVNSYNEQFF. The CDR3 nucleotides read TGTGCCACCAGGCGGGTCAACTCCTACAATGAGCAGTTCTTC.

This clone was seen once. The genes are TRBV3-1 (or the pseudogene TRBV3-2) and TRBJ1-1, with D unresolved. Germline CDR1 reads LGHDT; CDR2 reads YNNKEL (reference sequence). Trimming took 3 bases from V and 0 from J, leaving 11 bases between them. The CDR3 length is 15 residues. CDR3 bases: TGTGCCAGCAGCCAGCTTGCGGGATTGAACACTGAAGCTTTCTTT. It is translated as CASSQLAGLNTEAFF.

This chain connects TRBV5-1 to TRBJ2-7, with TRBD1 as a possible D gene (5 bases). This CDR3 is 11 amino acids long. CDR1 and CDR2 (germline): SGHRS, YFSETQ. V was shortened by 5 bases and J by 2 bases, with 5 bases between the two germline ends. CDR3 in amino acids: CASRDTYEQYF. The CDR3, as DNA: TGCGCCAGCAGGGACACCTACGAGCAGTACTTC.

CDR3 region: CASSQASGLSSGNTIYF. The CDR3 DNA follows: TGTGCCAGCAGCCAAGCGTCAGGGCTAAGCTCTGGAAACACCATATATTTT. V gene TRBV4-2 combines with J gene TRBJ1-3; possibly TRBD1 for D (5 bases). Germline values: CDR1 LGHNA, CDR2 YNFKEQ. The ends were cut back, 1 base at V and 0 bases at J, with 13 bases in the middle. The CDR3 consists of 17 residues.

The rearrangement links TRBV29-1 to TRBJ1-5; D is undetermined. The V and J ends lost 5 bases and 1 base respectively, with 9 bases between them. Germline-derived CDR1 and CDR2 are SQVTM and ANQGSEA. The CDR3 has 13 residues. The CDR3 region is CSVSSLSNQPQHF. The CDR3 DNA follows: TGCAGCGTTAGTAGCCTGAGCAATCAGCCCCAGCATTTT. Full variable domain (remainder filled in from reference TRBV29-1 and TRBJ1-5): SAVISQKPSRDICQRGTSLTIQCQVDSQVTMMFWYRQQPGQSLTLIATANQGSEATYESGFVIDKFPISRPNLTFSTLTVSNMSPEDSSIYLCSVSSLSNQPQHFGDGTRLSIL.

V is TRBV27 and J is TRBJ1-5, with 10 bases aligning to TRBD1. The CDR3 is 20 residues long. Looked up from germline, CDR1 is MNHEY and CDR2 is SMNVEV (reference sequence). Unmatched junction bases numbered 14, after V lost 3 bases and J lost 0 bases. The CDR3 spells CASSLDTGTGALISNQPQHF. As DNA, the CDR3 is TGTGCCAGCAGTTTGGACACCGGGACAGGGGCCCTCATTAGCAATCAGCCCCAGCATTTT.

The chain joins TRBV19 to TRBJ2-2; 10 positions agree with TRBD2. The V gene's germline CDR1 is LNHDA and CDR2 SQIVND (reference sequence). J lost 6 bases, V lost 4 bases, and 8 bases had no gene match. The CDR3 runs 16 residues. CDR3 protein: CASSSPLAGVPGELFF. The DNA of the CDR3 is TGTGCCAGTAGTAGCCCCCTAGCGGGAGTACCCGGGGAGCTGTTTTTT.

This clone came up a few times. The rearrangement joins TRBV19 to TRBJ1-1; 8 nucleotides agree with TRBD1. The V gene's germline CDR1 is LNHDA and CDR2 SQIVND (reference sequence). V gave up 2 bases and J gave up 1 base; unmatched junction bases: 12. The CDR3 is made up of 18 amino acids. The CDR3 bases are TGTGCCAGTAGTATACTCTCCTTCTGGGGACAGGAGAACACTGAAGCTTTCTTT. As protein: CASSILSFWGQENTEAFF.

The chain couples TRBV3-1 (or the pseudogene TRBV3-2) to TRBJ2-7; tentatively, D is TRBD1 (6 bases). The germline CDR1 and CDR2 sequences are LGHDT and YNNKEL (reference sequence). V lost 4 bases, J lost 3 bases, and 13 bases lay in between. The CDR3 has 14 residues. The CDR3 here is CASSPLRTDYEQYF. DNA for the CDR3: TGTGCCAGCAGCCCTCTAAGGACAGACTACGAGCAGTACTTC.

CDR3 sequence: CASSLGGRGNTGELFF. Written as DNA, the CDR3 is TGTGCCAGCAGCTTAGGCGGCAGAGGGAACACCGGGGAGCTGTTTTTT. V gene TRBV7-3 combines with J gene TRBJ2-2; D call uncertain. The CDR3 runs 16 residues. The V and J ends lost 2 bases and 1 base respectively, with 11 bases between them. The germline gives CDR1 SGHTA, CDR2 FQGTGA.

The CDR3 bases are TGTGCCAGCAGTTGGGACAGGACTAGCTCCTACGAGCAGTACTTC. Protein sequence: CASSWDRTSSYEQYF. The chain is built from TRBV7-2 and TRBJ2-7, with a tentative D call TRBD1 (8 bases). V was clipped by 6 bases and J by 0 bases, with 15 bases between them. The CDR3 covers 15 residues. In germline, CDR1 is SGHTA, CDR2 FQGNSA.

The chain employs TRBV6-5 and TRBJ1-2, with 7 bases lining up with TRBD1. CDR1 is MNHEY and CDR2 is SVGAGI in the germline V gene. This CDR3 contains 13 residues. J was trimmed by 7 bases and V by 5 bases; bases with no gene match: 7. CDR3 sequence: CASSPTGLSGYTF. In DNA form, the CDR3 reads TGTGCCAGCAGTCCGACAGGGCTGAGTGGCTACACCTTC.

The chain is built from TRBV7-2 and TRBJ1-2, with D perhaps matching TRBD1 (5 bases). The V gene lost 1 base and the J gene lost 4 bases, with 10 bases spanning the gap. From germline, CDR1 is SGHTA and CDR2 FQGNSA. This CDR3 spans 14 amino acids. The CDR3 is CASSLDSTAYGYTF. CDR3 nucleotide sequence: TGTGCCAGCAGCTTAGATTCGACAGCCTATGGCTACACCTTC.

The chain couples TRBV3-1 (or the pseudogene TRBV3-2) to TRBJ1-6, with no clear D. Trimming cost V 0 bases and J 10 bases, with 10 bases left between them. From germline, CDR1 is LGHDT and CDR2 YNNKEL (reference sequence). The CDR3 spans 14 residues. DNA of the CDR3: TGTGCCAGCAGCCAAGATCCCCCCCTATCACCCCTCCACTTT. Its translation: CASSQDPPLSPLHF.

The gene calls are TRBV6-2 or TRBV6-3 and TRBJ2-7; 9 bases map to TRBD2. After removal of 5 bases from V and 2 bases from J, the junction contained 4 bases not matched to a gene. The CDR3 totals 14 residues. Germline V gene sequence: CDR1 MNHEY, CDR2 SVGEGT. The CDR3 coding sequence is TGTGCCAGCAGTCCGACTAGCGGACCCTACGAGCAGTACTTC. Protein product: CASSPTSGPYEQYF.

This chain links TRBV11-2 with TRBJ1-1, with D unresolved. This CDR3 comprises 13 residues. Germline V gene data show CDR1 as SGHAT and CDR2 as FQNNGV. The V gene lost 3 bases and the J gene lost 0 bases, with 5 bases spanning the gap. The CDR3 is CASSLALNTEAFF. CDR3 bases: TGTGCCAGCAGCTTGGCTCTGAACACTGAAGCTTTCTTT. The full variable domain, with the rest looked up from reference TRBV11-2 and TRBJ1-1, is EAGVAQSPRYKIIEKRQSVAFWCNPISGHATLYWYQQILGQGPKLLIQFQNNGVVDDSQLPKDRFSAERLKGVDSTLKIQPAKLEDSAVYLCASSLALNTEAFFGQGTRLTVV.

Here the CDR3 reads CASSETGSGNTIYF. The DNA for the CDR3 is TGTGCCAGCAGTGAGACAGGGTCCGGAAACACCATATATTTT. The chain links TRBV27 to TRBJ1-3, with 7 nucleotides matching TRBD1. The CDR3 loop spans 14 amino acids. Germline V gene data show CDR1 as MNHEY and CDR2 as SMNVEV (reference sequence). Trimming removed 5 bases from V and 4 bases from J; junction bases left unmatched: 5.

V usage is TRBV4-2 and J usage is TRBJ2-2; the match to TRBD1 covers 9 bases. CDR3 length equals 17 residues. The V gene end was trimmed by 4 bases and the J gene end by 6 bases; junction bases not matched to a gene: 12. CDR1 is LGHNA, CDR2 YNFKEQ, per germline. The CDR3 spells CASSRELDRGVPGELFF. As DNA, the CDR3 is TGTGCCAGCAGCCGAGAATTAGACAGGGGGGTCCCCGGGGAGCTGTTTTTT.

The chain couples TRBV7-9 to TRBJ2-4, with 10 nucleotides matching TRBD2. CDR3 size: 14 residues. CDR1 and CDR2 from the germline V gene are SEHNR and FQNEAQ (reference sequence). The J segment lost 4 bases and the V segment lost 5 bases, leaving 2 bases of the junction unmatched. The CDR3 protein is CASSKGLAKNIQYF. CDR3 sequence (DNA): TGTGCCAGCAGCAAGGGACTAGCGAAAAACATTCAGTACTTC.

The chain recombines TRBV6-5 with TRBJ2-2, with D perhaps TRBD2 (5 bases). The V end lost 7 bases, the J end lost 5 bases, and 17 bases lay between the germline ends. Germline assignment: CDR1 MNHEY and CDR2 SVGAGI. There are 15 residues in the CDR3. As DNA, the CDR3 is TGTGCCAGCAACCACGGTGGCAGAGGGACCGGGGAGCTGTTTTTT. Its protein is CASNHGGRGTGELFF.

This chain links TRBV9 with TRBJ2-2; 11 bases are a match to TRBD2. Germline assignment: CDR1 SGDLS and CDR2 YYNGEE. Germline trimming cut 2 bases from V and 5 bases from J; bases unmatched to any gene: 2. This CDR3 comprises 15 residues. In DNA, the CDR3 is TGTGCCAGCAGCGTGATAGCGGGGGGGACCGGGGAGCTGTTTTTT. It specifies CASSVIAGGTGELFF.

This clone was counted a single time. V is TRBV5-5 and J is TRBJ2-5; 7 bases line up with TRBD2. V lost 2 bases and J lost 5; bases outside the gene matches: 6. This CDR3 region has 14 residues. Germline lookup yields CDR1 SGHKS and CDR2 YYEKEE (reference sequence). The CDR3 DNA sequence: TGTGCCAGCAGCTTTACCGGGGGGTCGGAGACCCAGTACTTC. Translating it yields CASSFTGGSETQYF.

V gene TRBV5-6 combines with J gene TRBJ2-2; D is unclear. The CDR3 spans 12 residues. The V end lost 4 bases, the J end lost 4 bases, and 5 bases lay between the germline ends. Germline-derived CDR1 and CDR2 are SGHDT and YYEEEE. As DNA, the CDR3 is TGTGCCAGCAGCCAATCCACCGGGGAGCTGTTTTTT. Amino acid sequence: CASSQSTGELFF. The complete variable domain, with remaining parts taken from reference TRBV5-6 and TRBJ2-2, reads DAGVTQSPTHLIKTRGQQVTLRCSPKSGHDTVSWYQQALGQGPQFIFQYYEEEERQRGNFPDRFSGHQFPNYSSELNVNALLLGDSALYLCASSQSTGELFFGEGSRLTVL.

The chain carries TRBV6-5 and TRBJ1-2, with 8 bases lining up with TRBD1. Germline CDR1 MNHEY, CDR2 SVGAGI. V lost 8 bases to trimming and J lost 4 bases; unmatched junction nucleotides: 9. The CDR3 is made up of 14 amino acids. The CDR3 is CASANQGAGYGYTF. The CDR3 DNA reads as TGTGCCAGCGCCAATCAGGGGGCGGGCTATGGCTACACCTTC.

CDR3 sequence (DNA): TGTGCCAGCAGCTTATTCCGGGGGGTATTCACTGAAGCTTTCTTT. Translation: CASSLFRGVFTEAFF. V and J are TRBV7-8 and TRBJ1-1; tentatively, D is TRBD1 (5 bases). The CDR3 is 15 amino acids. Trimming removed 2 bases from V and 4 bases from J, with 14 bases in between. Germline V gene lookup returns CDR1 SGHVS and CDR2 FQNEAQ.

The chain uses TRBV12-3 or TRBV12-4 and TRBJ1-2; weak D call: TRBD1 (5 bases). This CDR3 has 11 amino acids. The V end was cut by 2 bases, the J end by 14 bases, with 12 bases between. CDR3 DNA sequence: TGTGCCAGCAGTTTATACCAACAGGAGACCTTC. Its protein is CASSLYQQETF.